This TCR beta chain was captured by sequencing in a study of blood T cell repertoires in COVID-19 (TCRdb year 2020). About the full investigation: The collaborator samples originated in the United States, Italy and Spain and spanned the acute and convalescent phases of COVID-19. The prospective study material was composed of cDNA or gDNA derived from T cells, B-cell-depleted T cells, or PBMCs. Deeply sampled blood TCRbeta repertoires from subjects exposed to, actively infected with, or recovered from COVID-19 were included in the dataset. The repertoires were released in a freely available public database meant as a resource for research on the immune response to SARS-CoV-2. Samples were obtained from the ongoing ImmuneRACE study (first 160 participants) and from 1,254 subjects provided by 6 global collaborators. A de-identified subject ID, COVID-19 status, age in years and sex were almost always included in the sample metadata. HLA class I and class II types, where available, came from metadata supplied by the sample provider rather than from assay-based typing. General findings and caveats noted by the study authors: The amount of clinical and demographic metadata varied by source and participant and was provided uncurated.

A note on this clone: Its antigen specificity is not known. Per-nucleotide qualities are absent, and no much larger clonotype sits a single base away.

TCRbeta CDR3 regions were amplified from genomic DNA using the immunoSEQ Assay, a bias-controlled multiplex PCR. As for the original processing: Nucleated cell counts per sample were estimated from amplification of reference gene primers within the assay. To quantify the absolute abundance of each unique TCRbeta CDR3 rearrangement, sequence reads were collapsed and filtered. For each sample, productive Simpson clonality was calculated as the square root of Simpson's diversity index over productive rearrangements. The immuneACCESS repertoire file appears here via TCRdb, limited to in-frame rearrangements. These files lack a portion of the clones; in checked studies, under half of the deficit traces to unresolved V genes, and the cause of the others is not known. The V and J calls and clone size are taken from that table; D and trimming were inferred from the DNA. This sample holds 300,000 to 400,000 clones; over 75% were observed only once. The biggest ten clones account for approximately 7.6% of the sample.

From a lookup of the germline V gene, CDR1 and CDR2 are MNHNS and SASEGT. The CDR3 spans 18 residues, from the cysteine through the phenylalanine. The CDR3 DNA has 54 bases and is translated from base 1. The junction shows trimming of 0 bases on V and 1 base on J, and the gene matches do not reach 12 bases of it. Collaborating institutions collected whole blood in K2EDTA tubes following their own protocols. Collaborator samples were shipped for TCRbeta analysis as frozen whole blood, isolated PBMCs, or DNA extracted from either sample type. The sample comprised peripheral blood. The sequence came from a human donor in a cohort sampled during active COVID-19. The chain links TRBV6-1 with TRBJ2-7; 7 junctional bases match TRBD1. In nucleotides, the sequence is TGTGCCAGCAGTGAAGCGTTGACAGGGTCCATTGGGTCCTACGAGCAGTACTTC. Its protein product is CASSEALTGSIGSYEQYF.